These 23 T cell receptor beta chains came from one sample sequenced in a study of OX40 agonist ivuxolimab in advanced cancers. Sequencing was performed with immunoSEQ multiplex PCR; in TCRdb, only in-frame clones are kept and a portion is missing. The table includes some 67,000 clones, roughly 85% detected once. Specimen: CD4+ or CD8+ T cells sorted from blood, collected in a trial of the OX40 agonist ivuxolimab. These receptors were obtained from an adult with an advanced solid tumor such as melanoma, head and neck, liver or kidney cancer.

This clone showed up just a few times. V is TRBV27 and J is TRBJ1-6; D possibly corresponds to TRBD1 (6 bases). The CDR3 is made up of 14 amino acids. V dropped 2 bases and J dropped 6 bases, with 8 bases sitting between them. From germline, CDR1 is MNHEY and CDR2 SMNVEV (reference sequence). CDR3 nucleotide sequence: TGTGCCAGCAGTTTAACAGGGAGTAATTCACCCCTCCACTTT. Residues: CASSLTGSNSPLHF.

This clone was detected only a few times. This sequence joins TRBV7-9 and TRBJ1-2; 7 nucleotides match TRBD1. The CDR3 loop spans 14 amino acids. The germline V gene has CDR1 SEHNR and CDR2 FQNEAQ (reference sequence). V was clipped by 5 bases and J by 3 bases; unmatched bases: 6. The CDR3 DNA is TGTGCCAGCAGCCCACAGGGGTGGGACTATGGCTACACCTTC. It translates to CASSPQGWDYGYTF.

The CDR3 here is CASSEGRATDTQYF. In DNA, the CDR3 is TGTGCCAGCAGTGAAGGAAGAGCCACAGATACGCAGTATTTT. The chain links TRBV25-1 to TRBJ2-3, with unresolved D. The CDR3 totals 14 residues. Germline CDR1 is MGHDK and CDR2 is SYGVNS. Trimming shortened V by 2 bases and J by 2 bases, and 8 bases separated the two germline ends.

The J gene is TRBJ1-1, the V gene TRBV21-1; the table calls TRBD1, which could not be checked here. TRBV21-1 represents a pseudogene. The CDR3 loop spans 13 amino acids. The CDR3 sequence is CASIRRGRTEAFF. The CDR3 nucleotides are TGTGCCAGCATTCGCAGGGGGAGGACTGAAGCTTTCTTT.

The genes are TRBV12-2 and TRBJ2-1; the table's D call of TRBD2 was not tested on the DNA. TRBV12-2 is flagged as a pseudogene. The CDR3 consists of 16 residues. CDR3 sequence (DNA): TGTGCAAGTCGCTCTGGAGGATTTAACACCTACAATGAGCAGTTCTTC. Translated, it gives CASRSGGFNTYNEQFF.

CDR3 sequence reads: CASSSVGLAGETQYF. DNA of the CDR3: TGTGCCAGCAGCTCCGTCGGACTAGCGGGGGAGACCCAGTACTTC. The chain combines TRBV28 with TRBJ2-5; 12 bases match TRBD2. The ends lost 6 bases at V and 5 bases at J; junction bases unmatched: 7. The CDR3 is made up of 15 amino acids. CDR1 and CDR2 from the germline V gene are MDHEN and SYDVKM.

This rearrangement joins TRBV28 to TRBJ1-1; possibly TRBD1 for D (6 bases). CDR1 and CDR2 from the germline V gene are MDHEN and SYDVKM. V lost 7 bases and J 1 base, leaving 10 bases between the germline ends. The CDR3 has 13 residues. The CDR3 nucleotides are TGTGCCAGCATCAAAGGGGGGAACACTGAAGCTTTCTTT. Translated: CASIKGGNTEAFF.

This clone was seen once. The gene calls are TRBV5-1 and TRBJ1-6; 7 bases are shared with TRBD1. V lost 0 bases to trimming and J lost 1 base; unmatched junction nucleotides: 10. CDR3 length: 19 residues. The V gene's germline CDR1 is SGHRS and CDR2 YFSETQ. The CDR3 DNA sequence: TGCGCCAGCAGCTTGGCCCCACAGGGGAGAGCTTCCTATAATTCACCCCTCCACTTT. This codes for CASSLAPQGRASYNSPLHF.

This sequence joins TRBV30 and TRBJ2-7; the D is unclear. The V gene's germline CDR1 is GTSNPN and CDR2 SVGIG (reference sequence). The CDR3 has 10 residues. Between the trimmed V and J ends, which lost 5 bases and 6 bases, there was a span of 8 bases. The DNA of the CDR3 is TGTGCCTGGGGGGAAGTCGAGCAGTACTTC. This codes for CAWGEVEQYF.

This chain links TRBV6-5 with TRBJ2-1, with no clear D. The germline CDR1 and CDR2 sequences are MNHEY and SVGAGI. This CDR3 comprises 16 residues. The germline V and J ends were trimmed by 0 bases and 9 bases, with 18 bases remaining between them. CDR3 DNA sequence: TGTGCCAGCAGTTACTCGAGTATGACTCCTTGGCGTGAGCAGTTCTTC. It codes for CASSYSSMTPWREQFF.

V gene TRBV19 combines with J gene TRBJ1-2, with 7 bases that match TRBD1. V lost 5 bases, J lost 7 bases, and 4 bases stayed unmatched. In germline, CDR1 is LNHDA, CDR2 SQIVND (reference sequence). The CDR3 contains 12 residues. CDR3 coding DNA: TGTGCCAGTAGTGGCCGACAGGGTGGCTACACCTTC. Translating it yields CASSGRQGGYTF.

The chain has TRBV15 and TRBJ2-5; 9 bases fit TRBD1. The closer fit of TRBJ2-7 to the DNA end suggests the J call may be wrong. CDR3 length: 13 residues. Germline lookup yields CDR1 LNHNV and CDR2 YYDKDF (reference sequence). CDR3 nucleotides: TGTGCCACCAGCAGGGACAGGGGCTACGAGCAGTACTTC. It is translated as CATSRDRGYEQYF.

The rearrangement joins TRBV9 to TRBJ2-4; a weak D match, TRBD1 (6 bases). This CDR3 has 14 residues. CDR1 and CDR2 from the germline V gene are SGDLS and YYNGEE. The ends were cut back, 3 bases at V and 3 bases at J, with 10 bases in the middle. In DNA, the CDR3 is TGTGCCAGCAGCGCAGGGGTAGTCAAAAACATTCAGTACTTC. Protein sequence: CASSAGVVKNIQYF.

This clone appeared a few times. This chain uses TRBV7-8 with TRBJ2-5; tentatively, D is TRBD1 (5 bases). Trimming shortened V by 1 base and J by 2 bases, and 17 bases separated the two germline ends. The germline V gene encodes CDR1 SGHVS and CDR2 FQNEAQ. The CDR3 is 17 amino acids. CDR3 sequence: CASSLGQTAHGQETQYF. CDR3 coding DNA: TGTGCCAGCAGCTTAGGCCAGACAGCCCATGGACAAGAGACCCAGTACTTC.

This clone was picked up one time. The chain uses TRBV4-3 and TRBJ2-3, with D unresolved. In germline, CDR1 is LGHNA, CDR2 YSLEER. The CDR3 loop spans 15 amino acids. The V and J ends lost 2 bases and 5 bases respectively, with 14 bases between them. Here the CDR3 reads CASSQSSIDEDTQYF. CDR3 bases: TGCGCCAGCAGCCAAAGTAGCATTGATGAAGATACGCAGTATTTT.

The chain carries TRBV15 and TRBJ2-7; tentative D call: TRBD1 (6 bases). V was cut by 0 bases and J by 4 bases, with 10 bases left in between. The germline CDR1 and CDR2 sequences are LNHNV and YYDKDF (reference sequence). The CDR3 extends over 14 amino acids. For the CDR3, the DNA is TGTGCCACCAGCAGAGACACAGGGCCTTACGAGCAGTACTTC. Amino acid sequence: CATSRDTGPYEQYF.

The CDR3 region has the DNA TGTGCCAGCAGCTTCTGGGGATCGAACACCGGGGAGCTGTTTTTT. Translating gives CASSFWGSNTGELFF. This chain uses TRBV11-2 with TRBJ2-2, with D unresolved. Trimming took off 3 bases at V and 0 bases at J, with 8 bases between the two ends. This CDR3 is built from 15 residues. CDR1 is SGHAT and CDR2 is FQNNGV in the germline V gene.

The sample holds one count of this clone. The chain recombines TRBV7-9 with TRBJ2-7; TRBD1 aligns across 8 bases. The junction had 4 bases not matched to a gene; V was cut back by 4 bases and J by 5 bases. CDR3 length equals 13 residues. Germline V CDR1 and CDR2: SEHNR, FQNEAQ (reference sequence). This CDR3 reads CASSYRDRHEQYF. In DNA, the CDR3 is TGTGCCAGCAGCTACCGGGACAGGCACGAGCAGTACTTC.

This clone was seen only a few times. The rearrangement joins TRBV18 to TRBJ2-2; 8 bases are a match to TRBD1. CDR1 is KGHSH and CDR2 is LQKENI in the germline V gene. Trimming cost V 1 base and J 1 base; bases outside gene matches: 5. This CDR3 is built from 17 residues. CDR3 DNA: TGTGCCAGCTCACCACGATTTGGGACAGGGAACACCGGGGAGCTGTTTTTT. As protein: CASSPRFGTGNTGELFF. Variable domain in full (rest from reference TRBV18 and TRBJ2-2): NAGVMQNPRHLVRRRGQEARLRCSPMKGHSHVYWYRQLPEEGLKFMVYLQKENIIDESGMPKERFSAEFPKEGPSILRIQQVVRGDSAAYFCASSPRFGTGNTGELFFGEGSRLTVL.

This clone was recorded only once. The genes are TRBV12-5 and TRBJ2-2; maybe TRBD1 (7 bases). Germline lookup yields CDR1 LGHNT and CDR2 FRNRAP. The CDR3 sequence is 24 residues long. V lost 0 bases and J lost 1, with 33 bases in between. In DNA form, the CDR3 reads TGTGCTAGTGGTTTGGTACTGCGGTGGCAGGGGGGTTCAGGGCCAATTATGAACACCGGGGAGCTGTTTTTT. Its translation: CASGLVLRWQGGSGPIMNTGELFF.

V usage is TRBV6-6 and J usage is TRBJ1-2, with D possibly being TRBD1 (6 bases). V shed 4 bases and J shed 4 bases, with 10 bases lying between them. This CDR3 has 13 amino acids. Germline V gives CDR1 MNHNY, CDR2 SVGAGI (reference sequence). CDR3 DNA: TGTGCCAGCAGTTCGCAGGGGACCTATGGCTACACCTTC. Its protein product is CASSSQGTYGYTF.

The chain has TRBV5-1 and TRBJ1-6; D may be TRBD1 (5 bases). CDR3 length equals 16 residues. CDR1 and CDR2 (germline): SGHRS, YFSETQ. The V gene lost 0 bases and the J gene lost 7 bases, with 14 bases spanning the gap. In DNA form, the CDR3 reads TGCGCCAGCAGCTTGGCCGGGATCGGGGCCAATTCACCCCTCCACTTT. This gives the protein CASSLAGIGANSPLHF.

This clone was recorded once. V gene TRBV12-5 combines with J gene TRBJ2-1; 13 bases map to TRBD2. Per germline, CDR1 LGHNT and CDR2 FRNRAP. The V and J ends lost 6 bases and 2 bases, in that order; junction bases with no gene match: 7. This CDR3 region has 17 residues. The CDR3 is CASGVGTSGTPYNEQFF. The CDR3 nucleotides read TGTGCTAGTGGCGTCGGGACTAGCGGGACCCCCTACAATGAGCAGTTCTTC.